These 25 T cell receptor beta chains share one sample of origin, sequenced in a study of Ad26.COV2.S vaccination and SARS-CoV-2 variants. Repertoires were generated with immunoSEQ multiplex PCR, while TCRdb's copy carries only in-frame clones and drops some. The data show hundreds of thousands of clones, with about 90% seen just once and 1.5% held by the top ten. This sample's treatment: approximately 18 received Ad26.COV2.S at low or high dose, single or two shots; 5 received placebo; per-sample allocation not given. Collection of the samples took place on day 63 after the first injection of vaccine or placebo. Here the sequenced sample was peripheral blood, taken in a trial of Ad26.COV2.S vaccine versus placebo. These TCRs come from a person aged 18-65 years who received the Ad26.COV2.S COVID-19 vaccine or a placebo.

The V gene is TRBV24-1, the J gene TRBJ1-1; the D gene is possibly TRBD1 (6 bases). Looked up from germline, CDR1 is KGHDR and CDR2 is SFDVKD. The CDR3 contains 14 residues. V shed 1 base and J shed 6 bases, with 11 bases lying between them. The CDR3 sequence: CATSDFDRSPEAFF. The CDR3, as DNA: TGTGCCACCAGTGATTTCGACAGGTCGCCTGAAGCTTTCTTT.

The CDR3 nucleotides read TGTGCCACCAGCACCCCGCCGACAGATACGCAGTATTTT. Its protein is CATSTPPTDTQYF. The chain combines TRBV15 with TRBJ2-3; D not certain. Germline V lookup: CDR1 LNHNV, CDR2 YYDKDF (reference sequence). V lost 4 bases and J lost 3, with 8 bases in between. The CDR3 has 13 amino acids.

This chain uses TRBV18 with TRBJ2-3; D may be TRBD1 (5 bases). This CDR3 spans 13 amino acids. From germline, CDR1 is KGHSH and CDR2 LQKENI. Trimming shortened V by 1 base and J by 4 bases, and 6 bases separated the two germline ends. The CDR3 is CASSPQGSDTQYF. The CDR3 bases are TGTGCCAGCTCACCACAGGGGTCAGATACGCAGTATTTT.

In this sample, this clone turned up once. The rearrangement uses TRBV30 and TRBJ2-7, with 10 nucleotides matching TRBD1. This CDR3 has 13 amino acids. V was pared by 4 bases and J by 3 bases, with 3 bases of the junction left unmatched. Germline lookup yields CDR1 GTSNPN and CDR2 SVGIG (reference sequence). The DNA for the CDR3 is TGTGCCTGGACCCGGGACAGGGGCTACGAGCAGTACTTC. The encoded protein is CAWTRDRGYEQYF.

Here the CDR3 DNA reads TGTGCCAGCAGCTTGGTCCAGGGAGGAGATACGCAGTATTTT. Translating it yields CASSLVQGGDTQYF. The chain combines TRBV5-4 with TRBJ2-3; D possibly corresponds to TRBD2 (6 bases). Germline V CDR1 and CDR2: SGHNT, YYREEE (reference sequence). V lost 0 bases and J 5 bases, leaving 10 bases between the germline ends. The CDR3 runs to 14 residues.

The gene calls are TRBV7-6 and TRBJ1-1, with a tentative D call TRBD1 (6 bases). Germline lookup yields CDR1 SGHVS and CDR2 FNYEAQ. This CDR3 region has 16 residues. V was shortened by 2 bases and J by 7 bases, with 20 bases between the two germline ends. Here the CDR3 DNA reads TGTGCCAGCAGCTTAAGAGTATCGCGTGCGGACAGTGAAGCTTTCTTT. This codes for CASSLRVSRADSEAFF.

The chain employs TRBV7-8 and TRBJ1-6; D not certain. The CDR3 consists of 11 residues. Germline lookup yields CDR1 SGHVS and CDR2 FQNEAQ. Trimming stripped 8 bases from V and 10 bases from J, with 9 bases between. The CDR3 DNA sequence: TGTGCCAGCTCCTCGGGATCACCCCTCCACTTT. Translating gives CASSSGSPLHF.

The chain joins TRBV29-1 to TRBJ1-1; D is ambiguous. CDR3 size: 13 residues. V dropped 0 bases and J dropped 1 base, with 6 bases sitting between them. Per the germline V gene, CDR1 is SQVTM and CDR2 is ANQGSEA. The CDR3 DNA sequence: TGCAGCGTTGAAGATGGTGGGAACACTGAAGCTTTCTTT. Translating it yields CSVEDGGNTEAFF. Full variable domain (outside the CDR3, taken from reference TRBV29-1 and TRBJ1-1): SAVISQKPSRDICQRGTSLTIQCQVDSQVTMMFWYRQQPGQSLTLIATANQGSEATYESGFVIDKFPISRPNLTFSTLTVSNMSPEDSSIYLCSVEDGGNTEAFFGQGTRLTVV.

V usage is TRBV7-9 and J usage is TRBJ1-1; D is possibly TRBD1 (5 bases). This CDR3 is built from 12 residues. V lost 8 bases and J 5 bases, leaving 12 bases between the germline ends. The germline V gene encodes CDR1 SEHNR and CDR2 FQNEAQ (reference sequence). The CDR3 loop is CASEWGETEAFF. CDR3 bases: TGTGCCAGCGAGTGGGGGGAAACTGAAGCTTTCTTT.

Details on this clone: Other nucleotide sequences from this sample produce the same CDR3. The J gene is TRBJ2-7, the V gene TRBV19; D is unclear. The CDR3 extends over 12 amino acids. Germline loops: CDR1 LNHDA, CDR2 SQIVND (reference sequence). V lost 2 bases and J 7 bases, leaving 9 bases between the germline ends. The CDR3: CASSILAGEQYF. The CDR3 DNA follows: TGTGCCAGTAGTATATTAGCTGGTGAGCAGTACTTC.

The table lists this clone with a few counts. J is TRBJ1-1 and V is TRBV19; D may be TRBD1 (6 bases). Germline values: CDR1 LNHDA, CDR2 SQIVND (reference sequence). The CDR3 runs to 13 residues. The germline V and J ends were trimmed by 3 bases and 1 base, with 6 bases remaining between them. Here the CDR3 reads CASSMTGNTEAFF. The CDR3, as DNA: TGTGCCAGTAGTATGACAGGGAACACTGAAGCTTTCTTT.

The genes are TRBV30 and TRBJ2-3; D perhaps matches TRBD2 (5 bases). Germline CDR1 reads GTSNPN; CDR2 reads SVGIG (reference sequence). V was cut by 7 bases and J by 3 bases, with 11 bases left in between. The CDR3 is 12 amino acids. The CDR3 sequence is CASEAGTDTQYF. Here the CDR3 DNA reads TGTGCCTCGGAGGCAGGAACAGATACGCAGTATTTT.

CDR3 region: CASSKGGGRAPEQYF. DNA for the CDR3: TGTGCCAGCAGTAAAGGAGGCGGGAGGGCCCCCGAGCAGTACTTC. The rearrangement uses TRBV2 and TRBJ2-7; TRBD2 agrees at 9 bases. Looked up from germline, CDR1 is SNHLY and CDR2 is FYNNEI. Trimming at V came to 5 bases and at J to 6 bases, leaving 11 bases not matched to a gene. The CDR3 is 15 amino acids.

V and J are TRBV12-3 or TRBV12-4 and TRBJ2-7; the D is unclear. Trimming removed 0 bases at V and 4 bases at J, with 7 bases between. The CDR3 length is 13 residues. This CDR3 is CASSLAGIYEQYF. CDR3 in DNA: TGTGCCAGCAGTTTAGCAGGTATTTACGAGCAGTACTTC.

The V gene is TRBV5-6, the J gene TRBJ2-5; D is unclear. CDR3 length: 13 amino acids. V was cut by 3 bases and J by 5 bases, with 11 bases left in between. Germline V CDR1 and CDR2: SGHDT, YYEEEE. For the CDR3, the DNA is TGTGCCAGCAGCTATGACATGGGGGAGACCCAGTACTTC. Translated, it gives CASSYDMGETQYF. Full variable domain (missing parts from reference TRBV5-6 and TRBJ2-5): DAGVTQSPTHLIKTRGQQVTLRCSPKSGHDTVSWYQQALGQGPQFIFQYYEEEERQRGNFPDRFSGHQFPNYSSELNVNALLLGDSALYLCASSYDMGETQYFGPGTRLLVL.

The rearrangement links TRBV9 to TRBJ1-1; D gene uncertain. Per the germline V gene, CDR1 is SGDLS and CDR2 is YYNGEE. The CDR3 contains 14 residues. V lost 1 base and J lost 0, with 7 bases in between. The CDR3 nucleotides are TGTGCCAGCAGCGTACAGGCCATGAACACTGAAGCTTTCTTT. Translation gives CASSVQAMNTEAFF.

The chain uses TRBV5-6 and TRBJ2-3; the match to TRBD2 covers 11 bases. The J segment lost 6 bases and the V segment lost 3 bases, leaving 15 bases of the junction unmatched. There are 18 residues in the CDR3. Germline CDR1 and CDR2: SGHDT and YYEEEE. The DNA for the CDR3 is TGTGCCAGCAGCTGGACCATCACTATTAGCGGGGGGGCTGATACGCAGTATTTT. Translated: CASSWTITISGGADTQYF.

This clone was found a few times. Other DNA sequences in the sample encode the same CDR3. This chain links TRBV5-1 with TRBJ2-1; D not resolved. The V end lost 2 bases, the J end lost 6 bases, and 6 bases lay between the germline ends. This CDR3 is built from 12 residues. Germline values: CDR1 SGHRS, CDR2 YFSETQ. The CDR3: CASSLSGNEQFF. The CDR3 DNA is TGCGCCAGCAGCTTATCCGGCAATGAGCAGTTCTTC.

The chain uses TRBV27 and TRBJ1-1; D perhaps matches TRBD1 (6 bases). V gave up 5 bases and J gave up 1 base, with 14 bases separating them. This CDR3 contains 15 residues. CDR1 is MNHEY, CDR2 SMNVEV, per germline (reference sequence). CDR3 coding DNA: TGTGCCAGCAGTCCGGACAGAGGGACGAACACTGAAGCTTTCTTT. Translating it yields CASSPDRGTNTEAFF.

This CDR3 reads CASSPGEGGTDTQYF. CDR3 coding DNA: TGTGCCAGCAGCCCCGGGGAGGGCGGCACAGATACGCAGTATTTT. The chain recombines TRBV7-9 with TRBJ2-3, with 7 bases lining up with TRBD2. The CDR3 covers 15 residues. V lost 5 bases, J lost 1 base, and 6 bases stayed unmatched. Germline V CDR1 and CDR2: SEHNR, FQNEAQ (reference sequence).

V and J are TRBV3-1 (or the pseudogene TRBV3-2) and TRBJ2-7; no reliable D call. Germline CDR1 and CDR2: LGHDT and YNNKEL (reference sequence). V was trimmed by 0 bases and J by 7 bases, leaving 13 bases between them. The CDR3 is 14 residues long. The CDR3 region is CASSQDHGSREQYF. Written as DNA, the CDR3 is TGTGCCAGCAGCCAAGATCACGGATCGAGGGAGCAGTACTTC.

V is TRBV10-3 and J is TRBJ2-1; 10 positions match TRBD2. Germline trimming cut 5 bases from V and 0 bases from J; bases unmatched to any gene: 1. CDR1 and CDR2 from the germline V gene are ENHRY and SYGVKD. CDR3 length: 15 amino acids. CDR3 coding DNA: TGTGCCATCAGTCAGCGGGGGGGCTCCTACAATGAGCAGTTCTTC. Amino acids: CAISQRGGSYNEQFF.

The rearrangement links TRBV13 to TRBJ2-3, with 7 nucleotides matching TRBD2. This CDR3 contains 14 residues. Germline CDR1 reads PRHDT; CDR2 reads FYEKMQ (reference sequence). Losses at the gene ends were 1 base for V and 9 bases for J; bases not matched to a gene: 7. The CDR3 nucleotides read TGTGCCAGCAGCTTAGACAGCGGGGCTGGGACGCAGTATTTT. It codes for CASSLDSGAGTQYF.

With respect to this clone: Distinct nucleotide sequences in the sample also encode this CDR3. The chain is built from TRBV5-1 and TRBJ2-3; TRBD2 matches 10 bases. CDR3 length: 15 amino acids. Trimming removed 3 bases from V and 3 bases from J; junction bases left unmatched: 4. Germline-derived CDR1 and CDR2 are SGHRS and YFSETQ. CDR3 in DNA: TGCGCCAGCAGCTCTCTAGCGGGAGAAACAGATACGCAGTATTTT. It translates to CASSSLAGETDTQYF.

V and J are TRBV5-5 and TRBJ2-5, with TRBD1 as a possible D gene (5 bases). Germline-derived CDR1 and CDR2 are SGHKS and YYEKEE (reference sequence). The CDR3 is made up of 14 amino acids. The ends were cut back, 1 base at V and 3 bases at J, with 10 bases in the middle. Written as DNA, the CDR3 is TGTGCCAGCAGCTTGTGGCAGGGTAAAGAGACCCAGTACTTC. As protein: CASSLWQGKETQYF.